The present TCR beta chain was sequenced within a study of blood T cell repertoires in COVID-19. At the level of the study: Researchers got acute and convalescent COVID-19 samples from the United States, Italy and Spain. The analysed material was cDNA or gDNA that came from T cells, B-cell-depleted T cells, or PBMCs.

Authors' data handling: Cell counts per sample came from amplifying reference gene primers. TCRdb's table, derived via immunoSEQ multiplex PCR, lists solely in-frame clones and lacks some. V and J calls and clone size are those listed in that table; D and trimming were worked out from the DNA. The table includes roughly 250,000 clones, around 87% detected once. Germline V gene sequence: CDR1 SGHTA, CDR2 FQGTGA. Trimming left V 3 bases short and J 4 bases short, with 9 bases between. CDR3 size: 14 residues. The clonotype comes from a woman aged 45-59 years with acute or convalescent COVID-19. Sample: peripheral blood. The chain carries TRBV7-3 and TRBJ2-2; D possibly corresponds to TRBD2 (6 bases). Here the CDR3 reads CASSLDYPTGELFF. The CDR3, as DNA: TGTGCCAGCAGCTTGGACTACCCCACCGGGGAGCTGTTTTTT.